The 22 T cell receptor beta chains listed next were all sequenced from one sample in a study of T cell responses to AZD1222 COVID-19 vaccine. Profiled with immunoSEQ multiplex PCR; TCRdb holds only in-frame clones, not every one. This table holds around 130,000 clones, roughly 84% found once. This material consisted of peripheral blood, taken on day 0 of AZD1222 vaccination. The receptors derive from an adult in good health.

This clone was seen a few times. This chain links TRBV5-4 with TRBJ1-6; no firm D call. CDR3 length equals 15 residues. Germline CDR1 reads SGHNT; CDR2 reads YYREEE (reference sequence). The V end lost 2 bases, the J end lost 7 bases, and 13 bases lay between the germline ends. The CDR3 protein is CASSFDLSPNSPLHF. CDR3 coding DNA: TGTGCCAGCAGCTTCGACCTTAGTCCCAATTCACCCCTCCACTTT.

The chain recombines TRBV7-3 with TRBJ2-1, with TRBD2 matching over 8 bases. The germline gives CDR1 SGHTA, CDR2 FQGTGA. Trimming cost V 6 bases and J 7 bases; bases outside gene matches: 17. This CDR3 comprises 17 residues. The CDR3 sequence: CASSISRGAGVGNEQFF. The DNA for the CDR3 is TGTGCCAGCAGTATCTCCCGAGGAGCGGGAGTAGGGAATGAGCAGTTCTTC. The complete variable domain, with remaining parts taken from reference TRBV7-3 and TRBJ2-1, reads GAGVSQTPSNKVTEKGKYVELRCDPISGHTALYWYRQSLGQGPEFLIYFQGTGAADDSGLPNDRFFAVRPEGSVSTLKIQRTERGDSAVYLCASSISRGAGVGNEQFFGPGTRLTVL.

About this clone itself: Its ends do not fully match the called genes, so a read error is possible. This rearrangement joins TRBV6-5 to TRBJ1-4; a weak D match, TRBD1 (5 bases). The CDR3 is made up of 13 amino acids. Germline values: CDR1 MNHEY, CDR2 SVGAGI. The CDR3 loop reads CASSFGTNGKLFF. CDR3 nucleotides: TGTGCCAGCAGTTTCGGGACGAATGGAAAACTGTTTTTT.

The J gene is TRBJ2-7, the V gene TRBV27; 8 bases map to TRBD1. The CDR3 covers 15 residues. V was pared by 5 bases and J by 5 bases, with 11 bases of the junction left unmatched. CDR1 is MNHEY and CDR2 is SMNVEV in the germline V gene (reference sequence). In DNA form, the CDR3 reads TGTGCCAGCAGTATGAGACAGGGGAGTATCCACGAGCAGTACTTC. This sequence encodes CASSMRQGSIHEQYF.

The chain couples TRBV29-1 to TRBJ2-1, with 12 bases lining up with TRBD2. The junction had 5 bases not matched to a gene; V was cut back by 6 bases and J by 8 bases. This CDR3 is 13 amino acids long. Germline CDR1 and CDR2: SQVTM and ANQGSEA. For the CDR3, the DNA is TGCAGCGTGACTAGCGGGAGACGCGATGAGCAGTTCTTC. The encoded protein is CSVTSGRRDEQFF.

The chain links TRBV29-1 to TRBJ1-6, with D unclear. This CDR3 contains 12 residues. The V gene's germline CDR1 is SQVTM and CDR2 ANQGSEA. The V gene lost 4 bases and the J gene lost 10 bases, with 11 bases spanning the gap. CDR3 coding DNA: TGCAGCGTTGGGGATTACGGGTCACCCCTCCACTTT. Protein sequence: CSVGDYGSPLHF.

Written as DNA, the CDR3 is TGTGCCTGGAGTGGGCTAGAAGAGACCCAGTACTTC. It translates to CAWSGLEETQYF. The J gene is TRBJ2-5, the V gene TRBV30; D is uncertain. The CDR3 extends over 12 amino acids. CDR1 and CDR2 (germline): GTSNPN, SVGIG (reference sequence). Trimming took 1 base from V and 3 from J, leaving 6 bases between them.

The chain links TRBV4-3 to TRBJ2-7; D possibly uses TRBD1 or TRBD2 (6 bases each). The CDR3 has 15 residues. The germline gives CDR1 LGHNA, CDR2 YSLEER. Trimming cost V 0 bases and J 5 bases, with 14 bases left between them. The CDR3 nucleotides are TGCGCCAGCAGCCAAGATGGGGGGCGACGGGACGAGCAGTACTTC. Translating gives CASSQDGGRRDEQYF.

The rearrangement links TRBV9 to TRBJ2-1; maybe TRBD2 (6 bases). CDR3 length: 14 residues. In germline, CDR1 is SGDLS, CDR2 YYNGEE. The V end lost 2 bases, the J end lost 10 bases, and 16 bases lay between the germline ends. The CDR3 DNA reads TGTGCCAGCAGCGTGTCGGAGGGCCAACCGGAGCAGTTCTTC. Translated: CASSVSEGQPEQFF.

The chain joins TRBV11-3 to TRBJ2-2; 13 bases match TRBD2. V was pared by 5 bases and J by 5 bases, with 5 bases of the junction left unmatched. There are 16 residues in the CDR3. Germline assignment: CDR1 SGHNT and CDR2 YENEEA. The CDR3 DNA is TGTGCCAGCAGCCGAGGACTAGCGGGGGTTACCGGGGAGCTGTTTTTT. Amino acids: CASSRGLAGVTGELFF.

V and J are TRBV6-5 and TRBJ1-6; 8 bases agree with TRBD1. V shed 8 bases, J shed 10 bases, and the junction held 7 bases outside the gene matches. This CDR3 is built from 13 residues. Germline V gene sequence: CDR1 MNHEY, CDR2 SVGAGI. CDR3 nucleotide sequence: TGTGCCAGCCACAGGGGGTTACAGTCACCCCTCCACTTT. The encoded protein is CASHRGLQSPLHF.

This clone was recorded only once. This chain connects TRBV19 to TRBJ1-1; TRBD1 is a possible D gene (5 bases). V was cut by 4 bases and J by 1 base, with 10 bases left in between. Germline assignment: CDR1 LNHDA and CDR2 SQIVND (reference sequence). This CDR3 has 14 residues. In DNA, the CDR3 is TGTGCCAGTAGTACCGGACACACGAACACTGAAGCTTTCTTT. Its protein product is CASSTGHTNTEAFF. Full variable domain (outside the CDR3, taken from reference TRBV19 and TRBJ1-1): DGGITQSPKYLFRKEGQNVTLSCEQNLNHDAMYWYRQDPGQGLRLIYYSQIVNDFQKGDIAEGYSVSREKKESFPLTVTSAQKNPTAFYLCASSTGHTNTEAFFGQGTRLTVV.

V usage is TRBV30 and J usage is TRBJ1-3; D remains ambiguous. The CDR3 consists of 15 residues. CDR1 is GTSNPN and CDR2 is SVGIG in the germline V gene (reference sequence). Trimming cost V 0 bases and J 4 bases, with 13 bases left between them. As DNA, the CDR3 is TGTGCCTGGAGTGTCTCTCTTCTAGCGGGAAACACCATATATTTT. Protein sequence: CAWSVSLLAGNTIYF.

The CDR3: CATSSSNQPQHF. For the CDR3, the DNA is TGTGCCACCAGCTCTAGCAATCAGCCCCAGCATTTT. The chain recombines TRBV24-1 with TRBJ1-5; D is unresolved. V was trimmed by 7 bases and J by 0 bases, leaving 3 bases between them. Germline CDR1 reads KGHDR; CDR2 reads SFDVKD. The CDR3 is 12 amino acids.

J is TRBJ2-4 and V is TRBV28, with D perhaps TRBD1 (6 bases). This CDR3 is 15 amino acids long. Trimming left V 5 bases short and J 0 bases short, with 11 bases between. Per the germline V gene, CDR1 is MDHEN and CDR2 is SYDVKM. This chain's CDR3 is CASSPQGLAKNIQYF. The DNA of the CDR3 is TGTGCCAGCAGTCCACAGGGATTAGCCAAAAACATTCAGTACTTC.

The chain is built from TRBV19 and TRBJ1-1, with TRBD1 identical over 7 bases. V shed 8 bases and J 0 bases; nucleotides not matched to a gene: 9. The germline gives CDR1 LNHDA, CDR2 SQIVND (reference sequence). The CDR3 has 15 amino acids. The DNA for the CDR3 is TGTGCCAGTGACGCAGGGGGTTCCATGAACACTGAAGCTTTCTTT. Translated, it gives CASDAGGSMNTEAFF.

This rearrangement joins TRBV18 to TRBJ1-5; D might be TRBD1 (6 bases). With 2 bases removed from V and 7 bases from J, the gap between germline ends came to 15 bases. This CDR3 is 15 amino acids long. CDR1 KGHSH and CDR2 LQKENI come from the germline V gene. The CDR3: CASSPVGGLGQPQHF. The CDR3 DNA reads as TGTGCCAGCTCACCAGTGGGGGGGCTGGGCCAGCCCCAGCATTTT.

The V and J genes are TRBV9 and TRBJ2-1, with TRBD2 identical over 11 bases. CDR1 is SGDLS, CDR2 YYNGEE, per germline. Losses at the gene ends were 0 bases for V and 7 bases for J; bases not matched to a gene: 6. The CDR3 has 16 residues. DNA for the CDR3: TGTGCCAGCAGCGTAGAGGATAGCGGGAGGGGAAATGAGCAGTTCTTC. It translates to CASSVEDSGRGNEQFF. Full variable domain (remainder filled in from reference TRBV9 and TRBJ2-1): DSGVTQTPKHLITATGQRVTLRCSPRSGDLSVYWYQQSLDQGLQFLIQYYNGEERAKGNILERFSAQQFPDLHSELNLSSLELGDSALYFCASSVEDSGRGNEQFFGPGTRLTVL.

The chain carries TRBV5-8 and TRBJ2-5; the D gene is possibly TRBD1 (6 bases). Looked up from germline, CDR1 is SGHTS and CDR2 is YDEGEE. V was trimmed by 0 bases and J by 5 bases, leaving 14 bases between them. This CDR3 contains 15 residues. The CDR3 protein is CASSLATGRGETQYF. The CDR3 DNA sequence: TGTGCCAGCAGCTTGGCCACAGGGAGAGGGGAGACCCAGTACTTC.

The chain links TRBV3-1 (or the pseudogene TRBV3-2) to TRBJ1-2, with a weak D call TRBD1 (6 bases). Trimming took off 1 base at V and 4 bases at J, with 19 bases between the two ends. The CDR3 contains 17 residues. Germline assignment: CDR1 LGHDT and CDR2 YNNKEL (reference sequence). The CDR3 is CASSQAYLGGGAYGYTF. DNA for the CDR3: TGTGCCAGCAGCCAAGCGTATTTGGGGGGCGGCGCCTATGGCTACACCTTC.

The CDR3 bases are TGCGCCAGCAGCCTAGCGGGAGGTGTGATTCCAGATACGCAGTATTTT. As protein: CASSLAGGVIPDTQYF. The chain carries TRBV5-1 and TRBJ2-3; 11 bases are a match to TRBD2. V gave up 4 bases and J gave up 4 bases; unmatched junction bases: 8. The CDR3 totals 16 residues. Germline V lookup: CDR1 SGHRS, CDR2 YFSETQ.

CDR3 sequence: CASSQASSGFQFF. CDR3 DNA: TGCGCCAGCAGCCAAGCCTCTAGTGGATTTCAGTTCTTC. This chain joins TRBV4-1 and TRBJ2-1; D is ambiguous. Trimming took 1 base from V and 13 from J, leaving 14 bases between them. The CDR3 has 13 amino acids. Germline V gene sequence: CDR1 MGHRA, CDR2 YSYEKL.